This T cell receptor (beta chain) was observed in a study of Ad26.COV2.S vaccination and SARS-CoV-2 variants. General observations from the study: Reports say spike-specific CD8+ and CD4+ T cell responses covered substantial breadth after vaccination.

Only in-frame clones appear in the TCRdb table, and some are missing; sequencing was by immunoSEQ multiplex PCR. The profile shows a few hundred thousand clones, about nine tenths of them singletons. Germline CDR1 and CDR2: LGHDT and YNNKEL (reference sequence). Trimming at V came to 4 bases and at J to 5 bases, leaving 4 bases not matched to a gene. The CDR3 extends over 14 amino acids. Treatment denoted: around 19 received Ad26.COV2.S at low or high dose, single or two shots; a few received placebo; per-sample allocation not given. Day 63 following the first vaccine or placebo injection was when the samples were taken. A word on this clone: Its matching antigen is unknown.

This chain joins TRBV3-1 (or the pseudogene TRBV3-2) and TRBJ2-3; 9 nucleotides match TRBD2. The clonotype originates from a person between 18 and 59 years old who received the Ad26.COV2.S COVID-19 vaccine or a placebo. This material consisted of peripheral blood, taken in a trial of Ad26.COV2.S vaccine versus placebo. The CDR3: CASSRRLAEDTQYF. The CDR3 DNA is TGTGCCAGCAGCCGGCGACTAGCGGAAGATACGCAGTATTTT.